This passage covers 23 T cell receptor beta chains from one sample sequenced in a study of shared clonotypes between healthy human individuals. The protocol was immunoSEQ multiplex PCR, while the TCRdb copy is restricted to in-frame clones and leaves out a portion. The sample comprises some 630,000 clones, about 78% of which are singletons, and 1.8% rests with the top ten. The sequenced material came from memory CD4+ T cells sorted from blood. As to subset: CD45RA-negative fraction. The receptors were gathered from a woman in her twenties or thirties in good health.

V usage is TRBV5-1 and J usage is TRBJ2-2; 8 bases are a match to TRBD1. Germline V gene data show CDR1 as SGHRS and CDR2 as YFSETQ. The CDR3 length is 15 residues. The junction had 5 bases not matched to a gene; V was cut back by 4 bases and J by 3 bases. The CDR3 sequence: CASSRDRGDTGELFF. CDR3 DNA sequence: TGCGCCAGCAGCAGAGACAGGGGTGACACCGGGGAGCTGTTTTTT.

This clone was counted a few times. The V call is TRBV11-3, the J call TRBJ1-3, with D uncertain. From germline, CDR1 is SGHNT and CDR2 YENEEA. The CDR3 has 15 residues. With 2 bases removed from V and 0 bases from J, the gap between germline ends came to 8 bases. For the CDR3, the DNA is TGTGCCAGCAGCTTATCCCTAGGCTCTGGAAACACCATATATTTT. Protein: CASSLSLGSGNTIYF.

The chain combines TRBV7-2 with TRBJ1-2, with D possibly matching TRBD1 (5 bases). Trimming left V 2 bases short and J 0 bases short, with 10 bases between. The CDR3 is 15 residues long. Germline V gene data show CDR1 as SGHTA and CDR2 as FQGNSA. CDR3 amino acids: CASSLFRAANYGYTF. The DNA of the CDR3 is TGTGCCAGCAGCTTATTCAGGGCCGCTAACTATGGCTACACCTTC. Complete variable domain (other parts from reference TRBV7-2 and TRBJ1-2): GAGVSQSPSNKVTEKGKDVELRCDPISGHTALYWYRQSLGQGLEFLIYFQGNSAPDKSGLPSDRFSAERTGGSVSTLTIQRTQQEDSAVYLCASSLFRAANYGYTFGSGTRLTVV.

The rearrangement links TRBV28 to TRBJ1-5; 10 bases fit TRBD1. The CDR3 consists of 15 residues. Trimming at V came to 4 bases and at J to 5 bases, leaving 5 bases not matched to a gene. Germline V lookup: CDR1 MDHEN, CDR2 SYDVKM. Here the CDR3 reads CASSSSGTGDQPQHF. The CDR3 nucleotides read TGTGCCAGCAGTTCCTCCGGGACAGGGGATCAGCCCCAGCATTTT.

The rearrangement joins TRBV9 to TRBJ2-1, with D perhaps TRBD2 (5 bases). The length of the CDR3 is 16 residues. Germline CDR1 is SGDLS and CDR2 is YYNGEE. The V gene lost 0 bases and the J gene lost 8 bases, with 18 bases spanning the gap. CDR3 protein: CASSVVPGRLEHEQFF. In DNA, the CDR3 is TGTGCCAGCAGCGTAGTTCCGGGAAGGTTGGAGCATGAGCAGTTCTTC.

J is TRBJ1-1 and V is TRBV28, with no clear D. Germline V gene data show CDR1 as MDHEN and CDR2 as SYDVKM. The germline V and J ends were trimmed by 2 bases and 0 bases, with 10 bases remaining between them. The CDR3 runs to 15 residues. The CDR3 loop is CASSLGPGMNTEAFF. The CDR3 bases are TGTGCCAGCAGTTTAGGTCCGGGCATGAACACTGAAGCTTTCTTT. Full variable domain (rest looked up from reference TRBV28 and TRBJ1-1): DVKVTQSSRYLVKRTGEKVFLECVQDMDHENMFWYRQDPGLGLRLIYFSYDVKMKEKGDIPEGYSVSREKKERFSLILESASTNQTSMYLCASSLGPGMNTEAFFGQGTRLTVV.

The chain links TRBV28 to TRBJ2-3; 11 positions match TRBD1. The CDR3 contains 13 residues. CDR1 is MDHEN, CDR2 SYDVKM, per germline. The CDR3 DNA follows: TGTGTATCCTGGACAGGGGGCCCAGATACGCAGTATTTT. It yields the protein CVSWTGGPDTQYF.

This chain uses TRBV6-5 with TRBJ2-7; 8 nucleotides match TRBD2. Matching the DNA end better, TRBJ2-1 makes the J call doubtful. Germline lookup yields CDR1 MNHEY and CDR2 SVGAGI. CDR3 size: 13 residues. CDR3 amino acids: CASESGGGNEQFF. The CDR3 DNA reads TGTGCCAGCGAATCGGGGGGGGGCAATGAGCAGTTCTTC.

CDR3 sequence (DNA): TGTGCCAGCAGCGCTAGGAACACCGGGGAGCTGTTTTTT. Its protein product is CASSARNTGELFF. This sequence joins TRBV9 and TRBJ2-2, with no clear D. The CDR3 is 13 residues long. V was pared by 3 bases and J by 1 base, with 4 bases between. CDR1 and CDR2 from the germline V gene are SGDLS and YYNGEE.

J is TRBJ1-2 and V is TRBV2, with D tentatively TRBD1 (6 bases). The CDR3 contains 15 residues. Deletions cut 5 bases from V and 5 bases from J, with 18 bases between. Germline V gene data show CDR1 as SNHLY and CDR2 as FYNNEI. CDR3 sequence reads: CASSIRGQKPYGYTF. The CDR3 coding sequence is TGTGCCAGCAGTATTCGAGGACAGAAACCGTATGGCTACACCTTC.

The genes are TRBV2 and TRBJ2-3; possibly TRBD2 for D (6 bases). This CDR3 has 17 amino acids. V gave up 6 bases and J gave up 3 bases, with 22 bases separating them. The germline CDR1 and CDR2 sequences are SNHLY and FYNNEI. This CDR3 reads CASSATAGFGGTDTQYF. In DNA form, the CDR3 reads TGTGCCAGCAGCGCTACGGCGGGTTTCGGGGGAACAGATACGCAGTATTTT. Filled out from reference TRBV2 and TRBJ2-3, the complete variable domain reads EPEVTQTPSHQVTQMGQEVILRCVPISNHLYFYWYRQILGQKVEFLVSFYNNEISEKSEIFDDQFSVERPDGSNFTLKIRSTKLEDSAMYFCASSATAGFGGTDTQYFGPGTRLTVL.

This clone was seen just once. V gene TRBV7-9 combines with J gene TRBJ1-5, with TRBD1 as a possible D gene (6 bases). The CDR3 has 14 amino acids. Germline CDR1 is SEHNR and CDR2 is FQNEAQ (reference sequence). With 5 bases removed from V and 5 bases from J, the gap between germline ends came to 13 bases. In DNA, the CDR3 is TGTGCCAGCAGCGAAGACAGGCCCGATCAGCCCCAGCATTTT. The encoded protein is CASSEDRPDQPQHF. The variable domain in full, completed from reference TRBV7-9 and TRBJ1-5, reads DTGVSQNPRHKITKRGQNVTFRCDPISEHNRLYWYRQTLGQGPEFLTYFQNEAQLEKSRLLSDRFSAERPKGSFSTLEIQRTEQGDSAMYLCASSEDRPDQPQHFGDGTRLSIL.

The J gene is TRBJ2-5, the V gene TRBV5-1; 8 nucleotides line up with TRBD2. Trimming cost V 3 bases and J 1 base; bases outside gene matches: 5. The CDR3 totals 15 residues. Germline assignment: CDR1 SGHRS and CDR2 YFSETQ. The CDR3 protein is CASSSYTSGQETQYF. DNA for the CDR3: TGCGCCAGCAGCTCCTATACTAGCGGCCAAGAGACCCAGTACTTC.

This clone was detected a few times. The chain employs TRBV5-8 and TRBJ1-4, with D perhaps matching TRBD1 (5 bases). V dropped 1 base and J dropped 5 bases, with 12 bases sitting between them. The CDR3 consists of 15 residues. Germline CDR1 and CDR2: SGHTS and YDEGEE. The CDR3 nucleotides read TGTGCCAGCAGCTTGCTGGGGACCGAGAATGAAAAACTGTTTTTT. Residues: CASSLLGTENEKLFF.

The chain links TRBV19 to TRBJ1-4; TRBD1 is a possible D gene (6 bases). V lost 3 bases and J lost 11, with 10 bases in between. The CDR3 loop spans 12 amino acids. From germline, CDR1 is LNHDA and CDR2 SQIVND (reference sequence). CDR3 sequence: CASSIGGRKLFF. CDR3 sequence (DNA): TGTGCCAGTAGTATCGGGGGGCGTAAACTGTTTTTT.

The chain carries TRBV28 and TRBJ2-7, with D tentatively TRBD1 or TRBD2 (7 bases each). The germline CDR1 and CDR2 sequences are MDHEN and SYDVKM. V shed 4 bases and J shed 3 bases, with 13 bases lying between them. The CDR3 consists of 14 residues. The CDR3 reads CASSSPGGGYEQYF. The CDR3 bases are TGTGCCAGCAGTTCTCCAGGGGGGGGCTACGAGCAGTACTTC.

V and J are TRBV6-1 and TRBJ1-5; D call uncertain. The CDR3 covers 15 residues. Germline V gene data show CDR1 as MNHNS and CDR2 as SASEGT. V was clipped by 8 bases and J by 2 bases, with 16 bases between them. CDR3 sequence (DNA): TGTGCCAGCCTGCAGCCGACATTCGGCAATCAGCCCCAGCATTTT. It yields the protein CASLQPTFGNQPQHF.

The chain couples TRBV6-1 to TRBJ2-3, with TRBD1 matching 11 bases. Germline V lookup: CDR1 MNHNS, CDR2 SASEGT. CDR3 size: 15 residues. V lost 5 bases to trimming and J lost 3 bases; unmatched junction nucleotides: 4. CDR3 sequence (DNA): TGTGCCAGCAGTCCGGGACAGGGGGGAACAGATACGCAGTATTTT. This translates into CASSPGQGGTDTQYF.

This chain joins TRBV11-2 and TRBJ2-1; no clear D. This CDR3 is built from 15 residues. Trimming took 3 bases from V and 5 from J, leaving 14 bases between them. Germline V lookup: CDR1 SGHAT, CDR2 FQNNGV. CDR3 residues: CASSFATAPNNEQFF. CDR3 bases: TGTGCCAGCAGCTTTGCGACCGCCCCCAACAATGAGCAGTTCTTC. Variable domain in full (rest from reference TRBV11-2 and TRBJ2-1): EAGVAQSPRYKIIEKRQSVAFWCNPISGHATLYWYQQILGQGPKLLIQFQNNGVVDDSQLPKDRFSAERLKGVDSTLKIQPAKLEDSAVYLCASSFATAPNNEQFFGPGTRLTVL.

This clone was seen a few times. The rearrangement uses TRBV7-2 and TRBJ2-7; the D gene is possibly TRBD2 (6 bases). The CDR3 is made up of 16 amino acids. The germline V and J ends were trimmed by 5 bases and 4 bases, with 21 bases remaining between them. Germline V gene data show CDR1 as SGHTA and CDR2 as FQGNSA. CDR3 protein: CASSIHHGGSRYEQYF. DNA for the CDR3: TGTGCCAGCAGCATACATCATGGGGGGAGTAGGTACGAGCAGTACTTC.

The genes are TRBV5-5 and TRBJ2-2, with D unresolved. The CDR3 is made up of 13 amino acids. The V gene's germline CDR1 is SGHKS and CDR2 YYEKEE (reference sequence). V lost 0 bases and J lost 4, with 4 bases in between. In DNA form, the CDR3 reads TGTGCCAGCAGCTTGGCCCTCACCGGGGAGCTGTTTTTT. This codes for CASSLALTGELFF.

In this sample, this clone turned up a few times. CDR3 nucleotides: TGTGCCAGCAGCTTACAGGGTTTCGCTTTCTTT. Encoded protein: CASSLQGFAFF. V gene TRBV5-5 combines with J gene TRBJ1-1; D is possibly TRBD1 (6 bases). The V and J ends lost 2 bases and 11 bases respectively, with 10 bases between them. The CDR3 runs to 11 residues. Germline V gene data show CDR1 as SGHKS and CDR2 as YYEKEE (reference sequence). The whole variable domain, filled in from reference TRBV5-5 and TRBJ1-1, reads DAGVTQSPTHLIKTRGQQVTLRCSPISGHKSVSWYQQVLGQGPQFIFQYYEKEERGRGNFPDRFSARQFPNYSSELNVNALLLGDSALYLCASSLQGFAFFGQGTRLTVV.

The chain employs TRBV28 and TRBJ1-1; D gene uncertain. Germline V gives CDR1 MDHEN, CDR2 SYDVKM. Trimming took off 3 bases at V and 0 bases at J, with 11 bases between the two ends. This CDR3 region has 15 residues. The CDR3 DNA reads TGTGCCAGCAGTTTTGGAGGCAGCCTGAACACTGAAGCTTTCTTT. Protein product: CASSFGGSLNTEAFF.